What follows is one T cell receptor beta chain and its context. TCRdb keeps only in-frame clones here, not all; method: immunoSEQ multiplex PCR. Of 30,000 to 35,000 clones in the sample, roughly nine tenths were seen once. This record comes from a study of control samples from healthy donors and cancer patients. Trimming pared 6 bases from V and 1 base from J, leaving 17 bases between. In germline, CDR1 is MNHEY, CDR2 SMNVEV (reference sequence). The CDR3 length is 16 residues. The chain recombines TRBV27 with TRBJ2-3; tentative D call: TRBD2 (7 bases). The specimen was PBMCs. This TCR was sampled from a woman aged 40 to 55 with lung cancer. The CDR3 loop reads CASSSPGGLRTDTQYF. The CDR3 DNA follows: TGTGCCAGCAGCTCCCCCGGGGGGCTCCGCACAGATACGCAGTATTTT.